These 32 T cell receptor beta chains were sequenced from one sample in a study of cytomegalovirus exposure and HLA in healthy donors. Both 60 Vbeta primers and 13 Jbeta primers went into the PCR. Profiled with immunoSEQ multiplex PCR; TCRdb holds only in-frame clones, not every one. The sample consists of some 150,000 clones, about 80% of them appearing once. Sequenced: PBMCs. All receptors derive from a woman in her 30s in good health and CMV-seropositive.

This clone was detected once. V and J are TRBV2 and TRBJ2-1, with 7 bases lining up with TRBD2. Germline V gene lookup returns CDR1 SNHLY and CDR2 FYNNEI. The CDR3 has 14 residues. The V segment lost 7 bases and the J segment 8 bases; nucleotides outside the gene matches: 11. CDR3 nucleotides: TGTGCCAGCAAATGGCGGGGGTCCGGGGATGAGCAGTTCTTC. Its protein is CASKWRGSGDEQFF.

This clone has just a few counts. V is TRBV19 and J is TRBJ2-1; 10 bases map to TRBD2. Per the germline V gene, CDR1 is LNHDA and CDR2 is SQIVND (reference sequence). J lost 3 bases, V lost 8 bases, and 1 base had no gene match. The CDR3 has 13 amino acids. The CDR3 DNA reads TGTGCCAGTGAGCGGGGGGGCTACAATGAGCAGTTCTTC. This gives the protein CASERGGYNEQFF.

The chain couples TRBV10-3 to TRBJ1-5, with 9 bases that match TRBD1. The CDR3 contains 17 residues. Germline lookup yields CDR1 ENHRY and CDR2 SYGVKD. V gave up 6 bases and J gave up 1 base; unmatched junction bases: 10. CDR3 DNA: TGTGCCATCAGCGACAGGAAGGACAGGGGAAGCAATCAGCCCCAGCATTTT. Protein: CAISDRKDRGSNQPQHF.

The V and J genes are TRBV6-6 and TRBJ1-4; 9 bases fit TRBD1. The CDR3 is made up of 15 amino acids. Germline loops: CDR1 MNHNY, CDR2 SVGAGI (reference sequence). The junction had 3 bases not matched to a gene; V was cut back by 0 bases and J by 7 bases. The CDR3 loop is CASSYSGTGTEKLFF. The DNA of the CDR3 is TGTGCCAGCAGTTACTCCGGGACAGGGACTGAAAAACTGTTTTTT.

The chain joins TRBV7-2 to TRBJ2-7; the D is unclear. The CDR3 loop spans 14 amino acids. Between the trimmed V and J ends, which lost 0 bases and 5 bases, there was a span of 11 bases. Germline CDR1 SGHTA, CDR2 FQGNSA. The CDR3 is CASSLASTVHEQYF. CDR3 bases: TGTGCCAGCAGCTTAGCGTCAACGGTCCACGAGCAGTACTTC.

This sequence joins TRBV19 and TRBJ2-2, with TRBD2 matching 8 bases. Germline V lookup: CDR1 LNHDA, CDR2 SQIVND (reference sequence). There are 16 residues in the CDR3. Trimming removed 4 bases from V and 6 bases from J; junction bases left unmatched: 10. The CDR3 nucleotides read TGTGCCAGTAGTAAGCTAGCGGGCCTGAGCCCCGGGGAGCTGTTTTTT. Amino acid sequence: CASSKLAGLSPGELFF.

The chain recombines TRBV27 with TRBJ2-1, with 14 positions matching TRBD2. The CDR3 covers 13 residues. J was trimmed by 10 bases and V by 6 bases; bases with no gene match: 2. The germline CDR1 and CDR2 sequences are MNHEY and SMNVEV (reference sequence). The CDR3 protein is CASRGLAGVEQFF. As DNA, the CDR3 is TGTGCCAGCAGGGGACTAGCGGGGGTGGAGCAGTTCTTC.

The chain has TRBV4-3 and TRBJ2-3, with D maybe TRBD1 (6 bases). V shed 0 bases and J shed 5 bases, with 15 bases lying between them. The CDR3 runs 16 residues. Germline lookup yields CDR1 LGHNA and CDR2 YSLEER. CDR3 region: CASSQESSRGGDTQYF. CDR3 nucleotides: TGCGCCAGCAGCCAAGAGTCCTCCAGGGGTGGAGATACGCAGTATTTT.

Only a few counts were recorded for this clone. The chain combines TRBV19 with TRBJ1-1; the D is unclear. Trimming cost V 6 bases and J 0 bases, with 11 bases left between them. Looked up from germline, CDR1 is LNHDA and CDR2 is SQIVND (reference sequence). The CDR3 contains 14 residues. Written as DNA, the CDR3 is TGTGCCAGTAGGAACCGGGGATTGAACACTGAAGCTTTCTTT. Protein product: CASRNRGLNTEAFF.

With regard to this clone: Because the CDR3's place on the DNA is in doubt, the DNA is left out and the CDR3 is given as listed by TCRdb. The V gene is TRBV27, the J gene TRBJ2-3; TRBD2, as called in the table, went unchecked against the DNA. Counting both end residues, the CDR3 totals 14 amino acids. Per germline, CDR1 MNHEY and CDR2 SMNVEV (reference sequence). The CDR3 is CASSSSTSGDTQYF.

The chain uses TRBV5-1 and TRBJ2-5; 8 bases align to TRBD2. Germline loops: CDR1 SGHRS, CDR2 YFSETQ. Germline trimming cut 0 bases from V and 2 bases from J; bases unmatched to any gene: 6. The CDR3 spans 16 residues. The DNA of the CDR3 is TGCGCCAGCAGCTTGGTTGGAAGCGGGGGACAAGAGACCCAGTACTTC. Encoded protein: CASSLVGSGGQETQYF.

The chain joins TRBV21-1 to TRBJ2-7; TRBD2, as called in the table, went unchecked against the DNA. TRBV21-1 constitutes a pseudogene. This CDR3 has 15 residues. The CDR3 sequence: CASSNACPSSYEQYF. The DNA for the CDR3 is TGTGCCAGCAGCAATGCATGCCCGAGCTCCTACGAGCAGTACTTC.

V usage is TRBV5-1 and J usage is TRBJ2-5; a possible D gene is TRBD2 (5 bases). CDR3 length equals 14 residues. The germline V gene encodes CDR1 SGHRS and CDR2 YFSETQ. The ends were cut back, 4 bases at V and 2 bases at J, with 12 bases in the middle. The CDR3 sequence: CASSLRTLQETQYF. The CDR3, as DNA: TGCGCCAGCAGCCTTCGGACTTTACAAGAGACCCAGTACTTC. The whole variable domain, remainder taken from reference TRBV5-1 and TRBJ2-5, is KAGVTQTPRYLIKTRGQQVTLSCSPISGHRSVSWYQQTPGQGLQFLFEYFSETQRNKGNFPGRFSGRQFSNSRSEMNVSTLELGDSALYLCASSLRTLQETQYFGPGTRLLVL.

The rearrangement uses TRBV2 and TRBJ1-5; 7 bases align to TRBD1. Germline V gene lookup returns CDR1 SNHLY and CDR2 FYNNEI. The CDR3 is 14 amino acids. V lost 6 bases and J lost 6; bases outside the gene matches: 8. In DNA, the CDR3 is TGTGCCAGCAGCCCCACAGGGGACTTTCAGCCCCAGCATTTT. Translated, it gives CASSPTGDFQPQHF. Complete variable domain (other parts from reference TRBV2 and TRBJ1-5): EPEVTQTPSHQVTQMGQEVILRCVPISNHLYFYWYRQILGQKVEFLVSFYNNEISEKSEIFDDQFSVERPDGSNFTLKIRSTKLEDSAMYFCASSPTGDFQPQHFGDGTRLSIL.

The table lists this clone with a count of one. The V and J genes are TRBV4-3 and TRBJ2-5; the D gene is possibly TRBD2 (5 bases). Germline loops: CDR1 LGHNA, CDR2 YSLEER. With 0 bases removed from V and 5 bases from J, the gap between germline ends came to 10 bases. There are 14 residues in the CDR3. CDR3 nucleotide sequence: TGCGCCAGCAGCCAAGATAGGAGGCTGGAGACCCAGTACTTC. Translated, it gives CASSQDRRLETQYF.

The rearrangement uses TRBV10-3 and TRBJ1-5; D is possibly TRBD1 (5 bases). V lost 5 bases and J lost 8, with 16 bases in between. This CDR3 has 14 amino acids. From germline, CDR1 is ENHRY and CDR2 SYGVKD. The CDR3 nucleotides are TGTGCCATCAGTAGGGGTAGTATAAGTGAGCCCCAGCATTTT. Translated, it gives CAISRGSISEPQHF.

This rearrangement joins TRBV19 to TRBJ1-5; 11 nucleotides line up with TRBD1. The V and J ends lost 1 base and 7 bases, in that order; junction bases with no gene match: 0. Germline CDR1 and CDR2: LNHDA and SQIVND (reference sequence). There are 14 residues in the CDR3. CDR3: CASSIGDRGQPQHF. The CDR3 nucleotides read TGTGCCAGTAGTATAGGGGACAGGGGGCAGCCCCAGCATTTT.

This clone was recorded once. The CDR3 DNA reads as TGTGCCAGCAGCCCGACTAGTATGGCCACCGGGGAGCTGTTTTTT. It encodes CASSPTSMATGELFF. The V and J genes are TRBV9 and TRBJ2-2, with D possibly TRBD2 on 6 matching bases. The CDR3 extends over 15 amino acids. Per germline, CDR1 SGDLS and CDR2 YYNGEE. Trimming stripped 4 bases from V and 4 bases from J, with 14 bases between.

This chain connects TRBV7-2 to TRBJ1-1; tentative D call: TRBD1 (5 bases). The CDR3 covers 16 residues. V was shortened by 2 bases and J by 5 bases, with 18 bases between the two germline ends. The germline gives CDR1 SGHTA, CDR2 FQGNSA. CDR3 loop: CASSLPQGIVKTEAFF. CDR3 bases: TGTGCCAGCAGCTTACCCCAGGGTATAGTAAAGACTGAAGCTTTCTTT.

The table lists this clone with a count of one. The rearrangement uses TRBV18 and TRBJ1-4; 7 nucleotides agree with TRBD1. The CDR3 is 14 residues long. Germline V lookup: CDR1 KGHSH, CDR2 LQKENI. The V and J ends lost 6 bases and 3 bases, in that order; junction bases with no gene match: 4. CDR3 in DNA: TGTGCCAGCTCCCCGACAGGGCCTAATGAAAAACTGTTTTTT. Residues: CASSPTGPNEKLFF.

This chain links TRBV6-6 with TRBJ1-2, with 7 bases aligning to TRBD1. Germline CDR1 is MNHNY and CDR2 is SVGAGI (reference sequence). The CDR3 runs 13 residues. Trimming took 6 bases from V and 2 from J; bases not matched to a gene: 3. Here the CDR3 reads CASSPTGNYGYTF. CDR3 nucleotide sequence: TGTGCCAGCAGCCCGACAGGGAACTATGGCTACACCTTC.

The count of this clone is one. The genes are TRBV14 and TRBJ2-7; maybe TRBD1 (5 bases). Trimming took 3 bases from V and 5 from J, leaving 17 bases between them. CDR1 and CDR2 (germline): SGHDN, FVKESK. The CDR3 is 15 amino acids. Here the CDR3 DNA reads TGTGCCAGCAGCCACCCTAGGGGCCTTTGGAACGAGCAGTACTTC. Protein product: CASSHPRGLWNEQYF.

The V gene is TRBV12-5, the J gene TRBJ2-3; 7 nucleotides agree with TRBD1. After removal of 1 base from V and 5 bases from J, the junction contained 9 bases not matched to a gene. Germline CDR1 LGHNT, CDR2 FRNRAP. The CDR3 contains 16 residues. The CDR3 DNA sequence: TGTGCTAGTGGTTTGGACGGACAGGTGGGTGGAGATACGCAGTATTTT. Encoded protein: CASGLDGQVGGDTQYF.

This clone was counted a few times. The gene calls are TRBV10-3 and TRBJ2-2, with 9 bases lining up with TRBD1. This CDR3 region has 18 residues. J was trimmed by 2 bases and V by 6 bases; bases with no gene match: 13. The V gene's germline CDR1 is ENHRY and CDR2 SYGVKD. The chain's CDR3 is CAISGQGSGRINTGELFF. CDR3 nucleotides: TGTGCCATCAGCGGACAGGGGTCCGGTCGAATTAACACCGGGGAGCTGTTTTTT.

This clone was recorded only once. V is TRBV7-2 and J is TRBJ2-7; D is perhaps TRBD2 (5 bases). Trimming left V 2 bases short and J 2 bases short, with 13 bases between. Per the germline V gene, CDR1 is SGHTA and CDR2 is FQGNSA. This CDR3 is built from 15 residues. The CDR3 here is CASSLTEAAAYEQYF. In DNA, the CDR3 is TGTGCCAGCAGCTTAACGGAGGCAGCAGCCTACGAGCAGTACTTC.

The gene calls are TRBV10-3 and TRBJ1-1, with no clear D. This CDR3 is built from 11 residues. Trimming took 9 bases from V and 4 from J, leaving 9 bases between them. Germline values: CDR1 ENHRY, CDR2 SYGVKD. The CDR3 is CAMGGPTEAFF. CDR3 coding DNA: TGTGCCATGGGAGGGCCCACTGAAGCTTTCTTT.

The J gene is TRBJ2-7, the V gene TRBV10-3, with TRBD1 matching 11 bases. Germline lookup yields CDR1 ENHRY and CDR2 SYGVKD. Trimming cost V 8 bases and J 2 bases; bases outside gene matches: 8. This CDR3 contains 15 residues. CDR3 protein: CAIGQGARTAYEQYF. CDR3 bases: TGTGCCATCGGACAGGGGGCGAGAACGGCCTACGAGCAGTACTTC.

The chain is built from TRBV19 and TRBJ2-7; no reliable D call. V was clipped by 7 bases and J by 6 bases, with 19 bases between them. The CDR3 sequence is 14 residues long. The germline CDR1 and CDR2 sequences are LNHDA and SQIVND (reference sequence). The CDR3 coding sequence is TGTGCCAGTAACAACCGCCGCGGTGGCGGCGAGCAGTACTTC. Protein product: CASNNRRGGGEQYF.

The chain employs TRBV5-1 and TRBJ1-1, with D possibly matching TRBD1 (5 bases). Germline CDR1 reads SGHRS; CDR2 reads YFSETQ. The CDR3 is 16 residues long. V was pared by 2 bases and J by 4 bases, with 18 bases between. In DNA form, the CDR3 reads TGCGCCAGCAGCTTCCCGATGGGGCAGGGCGGCACTGAAGCTTTCTTT. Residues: CASSFPMGQGGTEAFF.

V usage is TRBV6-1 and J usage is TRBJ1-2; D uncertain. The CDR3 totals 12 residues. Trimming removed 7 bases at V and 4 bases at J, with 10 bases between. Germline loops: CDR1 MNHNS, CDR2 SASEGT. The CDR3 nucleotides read TGTGCCAGCACTAGCCCTCTCTATGGCTACACCTTC. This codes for CASTSPLYGYTF.

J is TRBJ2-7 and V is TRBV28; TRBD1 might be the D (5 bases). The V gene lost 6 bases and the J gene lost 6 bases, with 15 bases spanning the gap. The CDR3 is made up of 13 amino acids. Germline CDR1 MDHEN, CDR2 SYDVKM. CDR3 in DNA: TGTGCCAGCAGAGATGGGGCTGAAGTCGAGCAGTACTTC. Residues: CASRDGAEVEQYF.

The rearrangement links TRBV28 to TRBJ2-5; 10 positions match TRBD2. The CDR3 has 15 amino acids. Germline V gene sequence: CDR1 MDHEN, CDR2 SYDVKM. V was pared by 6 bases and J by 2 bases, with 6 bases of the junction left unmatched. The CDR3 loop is CASSRRTSGQETQYF. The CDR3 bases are TGTGCCAGCAGCCGTCGGACTAGCGGTCAAGAGACCCAGTACTTC. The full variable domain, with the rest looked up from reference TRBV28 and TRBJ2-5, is DVKVTQSSRYLVKRTGEKVFLECVQDMDHENMFWYRQDPGLGLRLIYFSYDVKMKEKGDIPEGYSVSREKKERFSLILESASTNQTSMYLCASSRRTSGQETQYFGPGTRLLVL.